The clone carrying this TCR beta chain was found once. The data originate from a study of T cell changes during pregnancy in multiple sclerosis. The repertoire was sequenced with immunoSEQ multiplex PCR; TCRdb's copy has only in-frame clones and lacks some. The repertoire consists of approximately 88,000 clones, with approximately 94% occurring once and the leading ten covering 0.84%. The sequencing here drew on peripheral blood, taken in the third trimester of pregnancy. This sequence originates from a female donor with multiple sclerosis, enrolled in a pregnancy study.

In DNA form, the CDR3 reads TGTGCCATCAGTGAGTCGACATGGGGACTCCAAGAGACCCAGTACTTC. Amino acid sequence: CAISESTWGLQETQYF. V is TRBV10-3 and J is TRBJ2-5, with a weak D call TRBD2 (6 bases). This CDR3 region has 16 residues. V lost 0 bases and J 1 base, leaving 12 bases between the germline ends. Looked up from germline, CDR1 is ENHRY and CDR2 is SYGVKD.